This is a list of T cell receptor beta chains from one sample in a study of PD-1 blockade in mismatch repair-deficient tumors. Here immunoSEQ multiplex PCR was the method, and the copy in TCRdb shows in-frame clones only, minus some. The sample lists 80,000 to 100,000 clones; around 85% were seen once. The material was peripheral blood, obtained 12 weeks after starting pembrolizumab. All receptors come from an adult with mismatch repair-deficient cancer. CDR3s include the opening cysteine and the closing phenylalanine or tryptophan. A D gene is named only where the DNA matches it firmly. Where a row states a size, it is once, few, many or the class of an expanded clone; other rows omit it.

abundance	v_gene	j_gene	d_gene	CDR3nt	CDR3aa
.	TRBV5-1	TRBJ1-1	TRBD1	TGCGCCAGCAGCTCAGGACAGGAGAACACTGAAGCTTTCTTT	CASSSGQENTEAFF
.	TRBV6-6	TRBJ1-1	.	TGTGCCAGCAGTCGGTGGCGGGAGGGTCGGACTGAAGCTTTCTTT	CASSRWREGRTEAFF
.	TRBV5-1	TRBJ1-2	TRBD1	TGCGCCAGCAGATCAGCCCCGGGACAGGGAGATGGCTACACCTTC	CASRSAPGQGDGYTF
.	TRBV7-9	TRBJ2-3	TRBD2	TGTGCCAGCACCATACCGGGAGCGGGAGTTCCAGATACGCAGTATTTT	CASTIPGAGVPDTQYF
.	TRBV11-3	TRBJ2-4	.	TGTGCCAGCAGTCCTGACACGGACATTCAGTACTTC	CASSPDTDIQYF
.	TRBV27	TRBJ1-1	.	TGTGCCAGCAGTTTTTCAGTGAACACTGAAGCTTTCTTT	CASSFSVNTEAFF
.	TRBV11-3	TRBJ2-1	TRBD2	TGTGCCAGCAGCATCATACTAGCGGGAGGGAATTACAATGAGCAGTTCTTC	CASSIILAGGNYNEQFF
.	TRBV29-1	TRBJ1-1	TRBD1	TGCAGCGTGAACAGGGGGAACACTGAAGCTTTCTTT	CSVNRGNTEAFF
many	TRBV28	TRBJ2-7	TRBD2	TGTGCCAGCAGCACTAGCGGGGGACCCTACGAGCAGTACTTC	CASSTSGGPYEQYF
.	TRBV11-3	TRBJ2-1	.	TGTGCCAGCAGCTTTTACGGGAGTAAGGACAATGAGCAGTTCTTC	CASSFYGSKDNEQFF
.	TRBV11-2	TRBJ2-7	.	TGTGCCAGCAGCTTAGCGCAGGGTGGGTACGAGCAGTACTTC	CASSLAQGGYEQYF
.	TRBV19	TRBJ2-1	.	TGTGCCAGTACAGAAAACTCCTACAATGAGCAGTTCTTC	CASTENSYNEQFF
.	TRBV10-3	TRBJ2-1	TRBD2	TGTGCCATCAGTGATTCCCGGGAGCGGGAGTACAATGAGCAGTTCTTC	CAISDSREREYNEQFF
.	TRBV4-1	TRBJ1-1	.	TGCGCCAGCAGCCAATTCGGCGAAGCTTTCTTT	CASSQFGEAFF
few	TRBV6-5	TRBJ1-5	.	TGTGCCAGCAGTTGGGACCGCAATCAGCCCCAGCATTTT	CASSWDRNQPQHF
few	TRBV9	TRBJ2-1	.	TGTGCCAGCAGCGTAGGTGCAGGGTTTGGTGTCAGCCTGGACAATGAGCAGTTCTTC	CASSVGAGFGVSLDNEQFF
.	TRBV11-2	TRBJ2-1	TRBD2	TGTGCCAGCAGCCTGAGGGGTAGCGGGTTCCACAATGAGCAGTTCTTC	CASSLRGSGFHNEQFF
.	TRBV7-9	TRBJ1-2	.	TGTGCCAGCAGCTTAGCGCGGGACACCTATGGCTACACCTTC	CASSLARDTYGYTF
few	TRBV19	TRBJ1-5	.	TGTGCCAGTAGCGAGGACCCCCAGCCCCAGCATTTT	CASSEDPQPQHF
.	TRBV6-4	TRBJ2-1	.	TGTGCCAGCAGTGCCAGCCCGGGGGTTGGTGAGCAGTTCTTC	CASSASPGVGEQFF
.	TRBV4-1	TRBJ1-2	.	TGCGCCAGCAGCCAAGAGCAGGGAGGCCTTATCTATGGCTACACCTTC	CASSQEQGGLIYGYTF
.	TRBV9	TRBJ2-3	TRBD2	TGTGCCAGCAGCGTAACCCTAGCGGGTCTCACAGATACGCAGTATTTT	CASSVTLAGLTDTQYF
many	TRBV9	TRBJ2-2	.	TGTGCCAGCAGCGCAAATACACCGGCCACCGGGGAGCTGTTTTTT	CASSANTPATGELFF
many	TRBV5-5	TRBJ2-7	TRBD2	TGTGCCAGCAGCCGGACTAGCGACTCCTACGAGCAGTACTTC	CASSRTSDSYEQYF
few	TRBV9	TRBJ2-7	.	TGTGCCAGCAGCGTAGCTTACGGCTCCTACGAGCAGTACTTC	CASSVAYGSYEQYF
.	TRBV19	TRBJ1-4	TRBD1	TGTGCCAGTAGTAAGGACAGGGGAGGGTCTAATGAAAAACTGTTTTTT	CASSKDRGGSNEKLFF
once	TRBV14	TRBJ2-1	TRBD2	TGTGCCAGCAGCCAAGACCTAGCGGCCTACAATGAGCAGTTCTTC	CASSQDLAAYNEQFF
.	TRBV10-1	TRBJ1-2	.	TGCGCCAGCAGTGAGTCCGGGGGCTATGGCTACACCTTC	CASSESGGYGYTF
.	TRBV2	TRBJ2-5	.	TGTGCCAGCACCGGAGCGGCACAAGAGACCCAGTACTTC	CASTGAAQETQYF
.	TRBV7-6	TRBJ2-7	.	TGTGCCAGCAGCTTAGAGGGGGACGAGCAGTACTTC	CASSLEGDEQYF
few	TRBV25-1	TRBJ1-2	.	TGTGCCACGTCTTCCTATGGCTACACCTTC	CATSSYGYTF
.	TRBV15	TRBJ1-2	.	TGTGCCACCAGCAGACCGACTGTAAACTATGGCTACACCTTC	CATSRPTVNYGYTF
.	TRBV11-2	TRBJ2-1	TRBD2	TGTGCCAGCAGCTTAAATCTGGGACTAGCCGGTGAGCAGTTCTTC	CASSLNLGLAGEQFF
once	TRBV28	TRBJ1-5	.	TGTGCCAGCAGTCTCCAGGGCAGGACCCTGAGCAATCAGCCCCAGCATTTT	CASSLQGRTLSNQPQHF
.	TRBV5-4	TRBJ2-5	.	TGTGCCAGCAGCTCCGGACAGGAACTAGCGAATCAAGAGACCCAGTACTTC	CASSSGQELANQETQYF
.	TRBV5-6	TRBJ2-5	.	TGTGCCAGCAGCGCCGGGAGCCTGAGGGGAGAGACCCAGTACTTC	CASSAGSLRGETQYF
.	TRBV10-3	TRBJ1-1	TRBD1	TGTGCCATCAGTCAGAGGACAGGGCCGAACACTGAAGCTTTCTTT	CAISQRTGPNTEAFF
.	TRBV11-2	TRBJ2-7	TRBD2	TGTGCCAGCAGCTTGACTAGCGGAGTCTACGAGCAGTACTTC	CASSLTSGVYEQYF
few	TRBV19	TRBJ2-7	.	TGTGCCAGTAGCACCGGGACGGCGGGCTACGAGCAGTACTTC	CASSTGTAGYEQYF
.	TRBV7-2	TRBJ1-2	.	TGTGCCAGCAGCCCCACGTTTTCTTATGGCTACACCTTC	CASSPTFSYGYTF
.	TRBV2	TRBJ2-5	TRBD2	TGTGCCAGCAAGACTAGCGGAGAGACCCAGTACTTC	CASKTSGETQYF
.	TRBV2	TRBJ1-1	.	TGTGCCAGCAGGGTGGGAAGCTTTGAGAACACTGAAGCTTTCTTT	CASRVGSFENTEAFF
.	TRBV2	TRBJ2-6	.	TGTGCCAGGTCGGCAGGGAGGGGGTCTGGGGCCAACGTCCTGACTTTC	CARSAGRGSGANVLTF
.	TRBV9	TRBJ1-2	TRBD1	TGTGCCAGCAGCGATCGGACAGGGTATCCTATAGTTAGCTACACCTTC	CASSDRTGYPIVSYTF
.	TRBV7-6	TRBJ2-7	.	TGTGCCAGCAGTTGGAAGGAATCCTACGAGCAGTACTTC	CASSWKESYEQYF
.	TRBV7-2	TRBJ2-3	.	TGTGCCAGCAGCTTCGCCGGGACACTGAGCACAGATACGCAGTATTTT	CASSFAGTLSTDTQYF
.	TRBV5-6	TRBJ2-7	.	TGTGCCAGCAGCTTGGGGCAGGTATGGGAGCAGTACTTC	CASSLGQVWEQYF
.	TRBV4-3	TRBJ2-5	.	TGCGCCAGCAGCTCAGGGACTTGGGAGACCCAGTACTTC	CASSSGTWETQYF
.	TRBV30	TRBJ2-7	TRBD2	TGTGCCTGGAAGGTAGTAGCGGGAGGAGGCGAGCAGTACTTC	CAWKVVAGGGEQYF
.	TRBV5-1	TRBJ2-5	.	TGCGCCAGCAGCTTGACGGCAGTGGGGGCGGAGACCCAGTACTTC	CASSLTAVGAETQYF
.	TRBV25-1	TRBJ1-4	TRBD1	TGTGCCAGCAGGGACAGGGCCGGAGAAAAACTGTTTTTT	CASRDRAGEKLFF
.	TRBV2	TRBJ2-7	TRBD2	TGTGCCAGCAGTGTAGCGGGGGCTGCCTACGAGCAGTACTTC	CASSVAGAAYEQYF
.	TRBV6-5	TRBJ2-5	.	TGTGCCAGCAGTTCCCGACTGCTCCAAGAGACCCAGTACTTC	CASSSRLLQETQYF